The entry below describes one T cell receptor (beta chain). This sample is drawn from a study of OX40 agonist ivuxolimab in advanced cancers. Clones were sequenced by immunoSEQ multiplex PCR, and TCRdb holds only the in-frame ones, with some missing. Among about 72,000 clones listed, 80% to 85% were seen once. The V gene lost 4 bases and the J gene lost 2 bases, with 17 bases spanning the gap. The CDR3 sequence is 16 residues long. Germline lookup yields CDR1 MGHDK and CDR2 SYGVNS. The clonotype was recovered from an adult with an advanced solid tumor such as melanoma, head and neck, liver or kidney cancer. This chain connects TRBV25-1 to TRBJ2-5; either TRBD1 or TRBD2 may fit D (5 bases each). The material was CD4+ or CD8+ T cells sorted from blood, obtained in a trial of the OX40 agonist ivuxolimab. The chain's CDR3 is CASSAALGTTQETQYF. The CDR3 DNA is TGTGCCAGCAGTGCAGCCCTCGGGACGACACAAGAGACCCAGTACTTC.